A selection of T cell receptor beta chains follows, all from one sample in a study of T cells in Graves' hyperthyroidism and ophthalmopathy. TCRdb ran MiXCR on the multiplex PCR reads and lists one entry per CDR3 protein. Among about 570,000 distinct CDR3 sequences listed, 11% to 15% were seen once. The source material was blood. These receptors originate from a woman aged 40 to 50 with Graves' hyperthyroidism. Each CDR3 is given with its conserved first and last residue. Fields, in order: J gene, V gene, clone size, D gene, CDR3 protein, CDR3 DNA. A D gene is named only where the DNA matches it firmly. Not every row has a clone size; where given, it reads once, few, many or a size class.

TRBJ2-6	TRBV18	-	-	CASLSEPGANVLTF	TGTGCCAGCCTTAGCGAACCTGGGGCCAACGTCCTGACTTTC
TRBJ1-2	TRBV5-1	many	-	CASSLEGLGYTF	TGCGCCAGCAGCTTGGAGGGCCTAGGCTACACCTTC
TRBJ2-7	TRBV27	many	-	CASSLGGNPEQYF	TGTGCCAGCAGTTTGGGCGGGAACCCCGAGCAGTACTTC
TRBJ2-3	TRBV29-1	many	TRBD2	CSVRSGNTDTQYF	TGCAGCGTGCGGAGCGGGAACACAGATACGCAGTATTTT
TRBJ2-2	TRBV7-9	many	TRBD1	CASSFETGGTGELFF	TGTGCCAGCAGCTTTGAGACAGGGGGGACCGGGGAGCTGTTTTTT
TRBJ1-6	TRBV5-5	many	-	CASRLRENNSPLHF	TGTGCCAGCAGGCTCCGGGAGAATAATTCACCCCTCCACTTT
TRBJ1-1	TRBV6-5	once	-	CASSYSNWGNTEAFF	TGTGCCAGCAGTTACTCGAACTGGGGGAACACTGAAGCTTTCTTT
TRBJ2-7	TRBV12-3/TRBV12-4	many	TRBD2	CASSFLASGTYEQYF	TGTGCCAGCAGTTTTCTGGCTAGCGGGACGTACGAGCAGTACTTC
TRBJ1-5	TRBV27	-	-	CASKKGRDQPQHF	TGTGCCAGCAAAAAAGGCAGGGATCAGCCCCAGCATTTT
TRBJ2-2	TRBV19	-	-	CASSLRDSFWELFF	TGTGCCAGTAGTCTCCGGGACTCCTTCTGGGAGCTGTTTTTT
TRBJ2-4	TRBV12-5	many	TRBD2	CASGFIGRANKNIQYF	TGTGCTAGTGGTTTCATCGGGAGGGCCAACAAAAACATTCAGTACTTC
TRBJ2-7	TRBV9	-	TRBD2	CASSPMTSGQYEQYF	TGTGCCAGCAGCCCAATGACTAGCGGACAATACGAGCAGTACTTC
TRBJ2-1	TRBV4-1	once	TRBD2	CASSSAPGSGLYNEQFF	TGCGCCAGCAGCAGCGCCCCCGGTAGCGGGCTTTACAATGAGCAGTTCTTC
TRBJ1-2	TRBV28	many	-	CASSLSPGTVKDGYTF	TGTGCCAGCAGTTTATCCCCTGGGACGGTTAAAGATGGCTACACCTTC
TRBJ1-6	TRBV28	many	-	CASSFLRSEFYNSPLHF	TGTGCCAGCAGTTTCCTTCGAAGTGAATTCTATAATTCACCCCTCCACTTT
TRBJ2-1	TRBV24-1	-	-	CATSEGLGAYNEQFF	TGTGCCACCAGTGAGGGACTCGGAGCTTACAATGAGCAGTTCTTC
TRBJ2-5	TRBV5-1	-	TRBD1	CVSSQTGGQKETQYF	TGCGTCAGCAGTCAGACAGGGGGACAGAAAGAGACCCAGTACTTC
TRBJ2-1	TRBV7-8	few	TRBD2	CASSMTSGRFNEQFF	TGTGCCAGCAGCATGACTAGCGGGAGATTCAATGAGCAGTTCTTC
TRBJ2-3	TRBV3-1	many	TRBD2	CASSLRLAGPTDTQYF	TGTGCCAGCAGCCTCCGACTAGCGGGACCCACAGATACGCAGTATTTT
TRBJ1-3	TRBV29-1	-	TRBD1	CSGGQAGNTIYF	TGCAGCGGGGGACAGGCTGGAAACACCATATATTTT
TRBJ2-1	TRBV2	many	TRBD2	CASKTLEGGPWYNEQFF	TGTGCCAGCAAGACGTTGGAGGGAGGGCCTTGGTACAATGAGCAGTTCTTC
TRBJ1-4	TRBV7-9	few	TRBD1	CASSFDRGYATNEKLFF	TGTGCCAGCAGCTTCGACAGGGGATACGCAACTAATGAAAAACTGTTTTTT
TRBJ1-1	TRBV20-1	few	-	CSASYGSEAFF	TGCAGTGCTAGTTATGGTTCTGAAGCTTTCTTT
TRBJ2-7	TRBV7-2	-	-	CASSLASGTSYEQYF	TGTGCCAGCAGCTTAGCTAGCGGAACCTCCTACGAGCAGTACTTC
TRBJ2-7	TRBV20-1	many	-	CSATPVVGATYEQYF	TGCAGTGCTACCCCTGTGGTGGGGGCCACCTACGAGCAGTACTTC
TRBJ1-1	TRBV10-3	many	-	CAISVDGTEAFF	TGTGCCATCAGTGTGGACGGCACTGAAGCTTTCTTT
TRBJ2-3	TRBV5-1	many	TRBD1	CASSLGGGAGTDTQYF	TGCGCCAGCAGCTTGGGAGGGGGCGCCGGCACAGATACGCAGTATTTT
TRBJ2-3	TRBV13	many	-	CASSTDYRTDTQYF	TGTGCCAGCAGCACCGACTACCGCACAGATACGCAGTATTTT
TRBJ2-5	TRBV18	-	TRBD1	CASSPPRDRAIETQYF	TGTGCCAGCTCACCACCCCGGGACAGGGCGATAGAGACCCAGTACTTC
TRBJ1-3	TRBV9	few	-	CASSPFRQNSGNTIYF	TGTGCCAGCAGCCCCTTCAGGCAAAACTCTGGAAACACCATATATTTT
TRBJ1-1	TRBV2	many	-	CASNQRGTEAFF	TGTGCCAGCAACCAGAGAGGCACTGAAGCTTTCTTT
TRBJ1-2	TRBV3-1	many	TRBD1	CASSPGTASNYGYTF	TGTGCCAGCAGCCCGGGGACAGCTTCTAACTATGGCTACACCTTC
TRBJ1-5	TRBV10-3	few	-	CAISAGPNQPQHF	TGTGCCATCAGTGCAGGCCCCAATCAGCCCCAGCATTTT
TRBJ2-5	TRBV12-3/TRBV12-4	many	-	CASSFMREETQYF	TGTGCCAGCAGTTTTATGAGAGAAGAGACCCAGTACTTC
TRBJ2-1	TRBV7-8	many	TRBD2	CASSLKGLAGYNEQFF	TGTGCCAGCAGCTTAAAGGGACTAGCGGGATACAATGAGCAGTTCTTC
TRBJ2-6	TRBV18	many	TRBD1	CASTTGNGANVLTF	TGTGCCAGCACGACAGGGAACGGGGCCAACGTCCTGACTTTC
TRBJ2-3	TRBV18	few	TRBD2	CASSQQLAGYTDTQYF	TGTGCCAGCTCACAACAACTAGCGGGATACACAGATACGCAGTATTTT
TRBJ2-3	TRBV28	many	-	CASRGPGYTDTQYF	TGTGCCAGCCGGGGACCAGGGTACACAGATACGCAGTATTTT
TRBJ1-2	TRBV5-1	-	TRBD1	CASRAGDREGYTF	TGCGCCAGCAGAGCCGGGGACAGGGAAGGCTACACCTTC
TRBJ1-5	TRBV6-1	many	-	CASSYDGGLGGNQPQHF	TGTGCCAGCAGTTATGATGGGGGGCTAGGAGGCAATCAGCCCCAGCATTTT
TRBJ2-2	TRBV2	many	TRBD2	CASYGLAITGELFF	TGTGCCAGCTATGGACTAGCGATTACCGGGGAGCTGTTTTTT
TRBJ1-1	TRBV6-1	many	-	CASSERGAEAFF	TGTGCCAGCAGTGAACGGGGGGCTGAAGCTTTCTTT
TRBJ2-5	TRBV3-1	many	TRBD2	CASSQVLLAGQETQYF	TGTGCCAGCAGCCAAGTTTTACTAGCGGGTCAAGAGACCCAGTACTTC
TRBJ2-1	TRBV15	-	TRBD2	CATSKTSGRVHEQFF	TGTGCCACCAGCAAGACTAGCGGGAGGGTCCATGAGCAGTTCTTC
TRBJ2-2	TRBV2	many	TRBD2	CASISARLADTGELFF	TGTGCCAGCATCTCCGCCCGACTAGCGGACACCGGGGAGCTGTTTTTT
TRBJ2-1	TRBV3-1	many	-	CASSHSGTNNEQFF	TGTGCCAGCAGCCATTCAGGGACGAACAATGAGCAGTTCTTC
TRBJ2-1	TRBV10-1	many	TRBD2	CASSTGGPEQFF	TGCGCCAGCAGTACGGGGGGGCCTGAGCAGTTCTTC
TRBJ1-1	TRBV10-2	few	TRBD1	CASWGQANTEAFF	TGCGCCAGCTGGGGACAGGCGAACACTGAAGCTTTCTTT
TRBJ2-1	TRBV7-7	-	TRBD1	CASSLGPGLTGSYNEQFF	TGTGCTAGCAGCTTGGGGCCAGGTTTGACAGGGAGCTACAATGAGCAGTTCTTC
TRBJ2-2	TRBV11-3	many	-	CASSLGRQNTGELFF	TGTGCCAGCAGCTTAGGACGGCAGAACACCGGGGAGCTGTTTTTT
TRBJ2-1	TRBV20-1	-	TRBD2	CSAPGLAGGDEQFF	TGCAGTGCACCGGGACTAGCGGGAGGGGACGAGCAGTTCTTC
TRBJ2-2	TRBV7-8	many	TRBD2	CASSLMGLAGVWTGELFF	TGTGCCAGCAGCTTAATGGGCTTAGCGGGAGTTTGGACCGGGGAGCTGTTTTTT
TRBJ2-1	TRBV28	many	-	CASSNRDERFF	TGTGCCAGCAGTAACAGGGATGAGCGGTTCTTC
TRBJ2-4	TRBV3-1	few	TRBD1	CASSQSGGQNIQYF	TGTGCCAGCAGCCAATCAGGGGGCCAAAACATTCAGTACTTC
TRBJ1-1	TRBV20-1	-	-	CSARQGVIAEAFF	TGCAGTGCTAGACAAGGGGTTATAGCTGAAGCTTTCTTT
TRBJ2-1	TRBV7-2	many	-	CASSEQTGDEQFF	TGTGCCAGCAGCGAGCAAACGGGGGATGAGCAGTTCTTC
TRBJ2-1	TRBV2	many	TRBD2	CASSYFPGLAGSTANEQFF	TGTGCCAGCAGTTACTTTCCGGGACTAGCGGGATCCACGGCGAATGAGCAGTTCTTC
TRBJ2-7	TRBV28	-	-	CASLDSFPYEQYF	TGTGCCAGTCTTGACAGTTTCCCCTACGAGCAGTACTTC
TRBJ2-1	TRBV6-1	-	-	CASSVRGGGGYNEQFF	TGTGCCAGCAGTGTCCGTGGAGGGGGGGGCTACAATGAGCAGTTCTTC